The rows below give T cell receptor beta chains drawn from one sample of a study of spatial heterogeneity in lung cancer. MiXCR, run by TCRdb on the 5' RACE reads, gives a single entry per CDR3 protein. The sample holds 8,500 to 10,000 distinct CDR3 sequences, around half seen once. Sample: lung tumor tissue, taken at surgery. Receptors were obtained from a female donor with early-stage non-small cell lung cancer. The CDR3 runs from the conserved cysteine through the conserved F or W. D genes are given only for firm matches.

d_gene	v_gene	j_gene	CDR3aa
-	TRBV7-9	TRBJ2-6	CASSLGQYNVLTF
TRBD2	TRBV9	TRBJ2-7	CASSVTSGDYEQYF
-	TRBV5-1	TRBJ2-3	CASSSIDSTDTQYF
-	TRBV25-1	TRBJ2-1	CASSVPGYNEQFF
TRBD1	TRBV6-5	TRBJ2-6	CASREGQVRPSQFSGANVLTF
-	TRBV5-5	TRBJ1-1	CASTLTDRNTEAFF
-	TRBV6-5	TRBJ1-2	CASSYSTGMITGRYTF
-	TRBV20-1	TRBJ2-3	CSARVSLGTDTQYF
TRBD2	TRBV12-3/TRBV12-4	TRBJ2-1	CASRGTSGAYNEQFF
-	TRBV9	TRBJ1-6	CASSVGSGGYNSPLHF
TRBD2	TRBV3-1	TRBJ2-7	CASSRPNLAGRPYEQYF
-	TRBV7-9	TRBJ1-6	CASSVGRVGSPLHF
-	TRBV6-1	TRBJ2-3	CASSFRTGTDTQYF
-	TRBV6-2/TRBV6-3	TRBJ1-5	CASSYMGDISNQPQHF
-	TRBV7-9	TRBJ2-7	CASSQQLSPYEQYF
TRBD2	TRBV12-3/TRBV12-4	TRBJ2-3	CATGRRSGGARDTQYF
-	TRBV5-1	TRBJ1-1	CASSPNSGVGGTEAFF
-	TRBV7-9	TRBJ2-7	CASSSDFYEQYF
-	TRBV29-1	TRBJ2-5	CSVARGGETQYF
-	TRBV11-2	TRBJ2-5	CASSLEVRSKTQYF
-	TRBV20-1	TRBJ2-5	CSAATRETQYF
-	TRBV7-6	TRBJ2-2	CASSRGHLNTGELFF
-	TRBV20-1	TRBJ1-2	CSASWGYGYTF
-	TRBV28	TRBJ1-2	CASTTRLDGYTF
-	TRBV20-1	TRBJ2-3	CSARAPPARDTQYF
TRBD2	TRBV9	TRBJ2-3	CASSVASGGTTDTQYF
TRBD2	TRBV6-5	TRBJ2-1	CATAAAGDGEQFF
-	TRBV20-1	TRBJ2-7	CSARNRDTGTYEQYF
-	TRBV4-2	TRBJ2-3	CASSQDPLRMGTDTQYF
TRBD1	TRBV20-1	TRBJ1-6	CSANRGEGSPLHF
TRBD2	TRBV25-1	TRBJ2-3	CASTPLAGITDTQYF
-	TRBV20-1	TRBJ2-5	CSARVLRGAYQETQYF
TRBD2	TRBV5-4	TRBJ2-7	CASSLDLAVSYEQYF
TRBD2	TRBV5-5	TRBJ2-1	CASSLSLGLAGLHEQFF
TRBD2	TRBV6-1	TRBJ2-1	CASSETAPGGRDEQFF
-	TRBV5-1	TRBJ2-5	CASSLARAGGQETQYF
-	TRBV29-1	TRBJ1-1	CSVAQGNTEAFF
-	TRBV7-9	TRBJ2-3	CASSQGRGSTDTQYF
-	TRBV3-1	TRBJ2-7	CASSQLVLYEQYF
TRBD1	TRBV4-2	TRBJ2-7	CASSRGTGGYEQYF
-	TRBV11-3	TRBJ2-3	CASSPRLGWSDTQYF
-	TRBV7-2	TRBJ2-2	CASSLDNLGNTGELFF
-	TRBV6-4	TRBJ2-6	CASSSSTGVLTF
-	TRBV20-1	TRBJ1-5	CSARSQGTQPQHF
-	TRBV18	TRBJ2-5	CASSPLRGWEETQYF
-	TRBV7-2	TRBJ2-3	CASSQSGTTDTQYF
TRBD2	TRBV19	TRBJ2-3	CASSISGGTQYF
TRBD2	TRBV5-1	TRBJ2-7	CASSPLAKVFEQYF
-	TRBV7-2	TRBJ2-7	CASSWAGYEQYF
TRBD2	TRBV20-1	TRBJ2-3	CSASPIRTSGRTDTQYF
-	TRBV5-5	TRBJ1-3	CASSRGFSGNTIYF
-	TRBV5-5	TRBJ1-6	CASSLYGNSPLHF
-	TRBV6-5	TRBJ2-2	CASRAPGRLTGELFF
-	TRBV28	TRBJ2-1	CASSWEPNEQFF
-	TRBV7-8	TRBJ2-7	CASSFYPDSYEQYF
-	TRBV5-1	TRBJ2-4	CASSLTVTKNIQYF
-	TRBV4-1	TRBJ2-5	CASSPVGGTGETQYF